These 20 T cell receptor beta chains were all obtained from the same sample, sequenced in a study of shared clonotypes between healthy human individuals. Repertoires were generated with immunoSEQ multiplex PCR, while TCRdb's copy carries only in-frame clones and drops some. The profile shows more than 1,200,000 clones, just under 99% of them singletons. Sequencing was done on a sample of naive CD4+ T cells sorted from blood. Documented subset: CD45RA+ positively selected. Receptor source: a man between 25 and 39 years old in good health.

V gene TRBV7-2 combines with J gene TRBJ2-7; D is uncertain. The length of the CDR3 is 15 residues. With 7 bases removed from V and 1 base from J, the gap between germline ends came to 17 bases. The V gene's germline CDR1 is SGHTA and CDR2 FQGNSA. The CDR3 protein is CASKQNSLGSYEQYF. The CDR3 region has the DNA TGTGCCAGCAAACAGAACTCCTTGGGGTCCTACGAGCAGTACTTC.

This rearrangement joins TRBV18 to TRBJ2-7; the D call may be TRBD1 or TRBD2 (6 bases each). The germline gives CDR1 KGHSH, CDR2 LQKENI. Trimming pared 4 bases from V and 2 bases from J, leaving 15 bases between. The CDR3 covers 15 residues. The CDR3 sequence is CASSLSKGGTYEQYF. DNA for the CDR3: TGTGCCAGCTCACTATCGAAGGGGGGAACCTACGAGCAGTACTTC.

V usage is TRBV6-5 and J usage is TRBJ1-1; D gene unclear. Germline loops: CDR1 MNHEY, CDR2 SVGAGI. V was clipped by 4 bases and J by 8 bases, with 8 bases between them. This CDR3 has 11 residues. The CDR3 reads CASSLGGEAFF. The CDR3, as DNA: TGTGCCAGCAGTTTGGGAGGAGAAGCTTTCTTT.

This chain joins TRBV19 and TRBJ1-1, with D perhaps matching TRBD1 (5 bases). Germline V gene sequence: CDR1 LNHDA, CDR2 SQIVND (reference sequence). This CDR3 contains 14 residues. V lost 3 bases and J 2 bases, leaving 10 bases between the germline ends. In nucleotides, the CDR3 is TGTGCCAGTAGTATCAGAGGGGAAAACACTGAAGCTTTCTTT. Encoded protein: CASSIRGENTEAFF.

This clone was detected only once. The chain employs TRBV7-2 and TRBJ2-5; D may be TRBD2 (5 bases). This CDR3 region has 15 residues. CDR1 and CDR2 from the germline V gene are SGHTA and FQGNSA. V was pared by 1 base and J by 5 bases, with 14 bases between. CDR3 region: CASSLEAARRETQYF. DNA for the CDR3: TGTGCCAGCAGCTTAGAGGCCGCCAGGAGGGAGACCCAGTACTTC.

This chain uses TRBV10-1 with TRBJ2-7; perhaps D is TRBD1 or TRBD2 (5 bases each). Germline CDR1 is WNHNN and CDR2 is SYGVQD (reference sequence). There are 16 residues in the CDR3. Trimming took 0 bases from V and 0 from J, leaving 12 bases between them. The CDR3 reads CASSESRGDNSYEQYF. The DNA of the CDR3 is TGCGCCAGCAGTGAGTCAAGGGGAGACAACTCCTACGAGCAGTACTTC.

The gene calls are TRBV15 and TRBJ2-2; D is undetermined. Germline V gene lookup returns CDR1 LNHNV and CDR2 YYDKDF (reference sequence). Trimming left V 2 bases short and J 0 bases short, with 7 bases between. The CDR3 runs 15 residues. The CDR3 is CATSRPITNTGELFF. In nucleotides, the CDR3 is TGTGCCACCAGCAGACCCATTACGAACACCGGGGAGCTGTTTTTT.

This sequence joins TRBV20-1 and TRBJ2-7; D gene uncertain. CDR1 is DFQATT and CDR2 is SNEGSKA in the germline V gene (reference sequence). Trimming stripped 4 bases from V and 4 bases from J, with 8 bases between. The CDR3 covers 11 residues. The CDR3 protein is CSAIFFYEQYF. In DNA form, the CDR3 reads TGCAGTGCTATCTTTTTTTACGAGCAGTACTTC.

V and J are TRBV5-1 and TRBJ2-2; TRBD1 or TRBD2 may be the D gene (5 bases each). The length of the CDR3 is 16 residues. V shed 3 bases and J shed 2 bases, with 14 bases lying between them. Germline V lookup: CDR1 SGHRS, CDR2 YFSETQ. The CDR3 region is CASSSPGRVNTGELFF. The CDR3 coding sequence is TGCGCCAGCAGCTCCCCAGGGCGGGTCAACACCGGGGAGCTGTTTTTT.

The V call is TRBV11-2, the J call TRBJ2-7, with 8 bases fitting TRBD1. With 3 bases clipped from V and 2 bases from J, the junction kept 3 bases outside the gene matches. This CDR3 contains 14 residues. Germline V gives CDR1 SGHAT, CDR2 FQNNGV. The chain's CDR3 is CASSFRDRTYEQYF. DNA for the CDR3: TGTGCCAGCAGCTTTAGGGACAGGACCTACGAGCAGTACTTC.

In DNA form, the CDR3 reads TGTGCCACCAGCAGAGCACAGGGGCCGCAGACCCAGTACTTC. This translates into CATSRAQGPQTQYF. This rearrangement joins TRBV15 to TRBJ2-5, with TRBD1 identical over 7 bases. The germline gives CDR1 LNHNV, CDR2 YYDKDF (reference sequence). V gave up 1 base and J gave up 6 bases; unmatched junction bases: 5. There are 14 residues in the CDR3.

V gene TRBV7-8 combines with J gene TRBJ2-7; the match to TRBD1 covers 11 bases. This CDR3 spans 15 amino acids. V dropped 5 bases and J dropped 3; count of bases not matched to a gene: 6. Per the germline V gene, CDR1 is SGHVS and CDR2 is FQNEAQ. CDR3 in amino acids: CASSPPGTGGYEQYF. In nucleotides, the CDR3 is TGTGCCAGCAGCCCACCCGGGACAGGGGGCTACGAGCAGTACTTC.

Of note for this clone: Additional DNA sequences in this sample encode the identical CDR3. This rearrangement joins TRBV25-1 to TRBJ2-6, with D possibly matching TRBD1 (5 bases). There are 13 residues in the CDR3. CDR1 is MGHDK and CDR2 is SYGVNS in the germline V gene. V was pared by 6 bases and J by 3 bases, with 6 bases between. CDR3 DNA: TGTGCCAGCAGAGACAGTGGGGCCAACGTCCTGACTTTC. This codes for CASRDSGANVLTF.

This clone was detected only once. V gene TRBV7-2 combines with J gene TRBJ2-2; maybe TRBD2 (6 bases). Germline V gene lookup returns CDR1 SGHTA and CDR2 FQGNSA. V was trimmed by 5 bases and J by 4 bases, leaving 14 bases between them. CDR3 size: 15 residues. In nucleotides, the CDR3 is TGTGCCAGCAGCGCTAGGGACTTCCCCACCGGGGAGCTGTTTTTT. Encoded protein: CASSARDFPTGELFF.

CDR3 nucleotide sequence: TGCAGCGTTGGGGATTCGACCGGGAGGATATACAATGAGCAGTTCTTC. Encoded protein: CSVGDSTGRIYNEQFF. This chain uses TRBV29-1 with TRBJ2-1, with 7 bases lining up with TRBD2. With 4 bases clipped from V and 4 bases from J, the junction kept 13 bases outside the gene matches. The CDR3 contains 16 residues. In germline, CDR1 is SQVTM, CDR2 ANQGSEA.

CDR3 amino acids: CASSLDPSREQYF. The CDR3 DNA reads TGTGCCAGCAGTTTAGATCCCTCGCGGGAGCAGTACTTC. This sequence joins TRBV6-1 and TRBJ2-7; D is unresolved. V was cut by 5 bases and J by 7 bases, with 15 bases left in between. Germline assignment: CDR1 MNHNS and CDR2 SASEGT. The CDR3 contains 13 residues.

V and J are TRBV4-3 and TRBJ2-1; D is tentatively TRBD1 or TRBD2 (6 bases each). Deletions cut 0 bases from V and 2 bases from J, with 11 bases between. The CDR3 consists of 16 residues. Germline V gives CDR1 LGHNA, CDR2 YSLEER. The CDR3, as DNA: TGCGCCAGCAGCCAAGATTACGGGGGCGCCTACAATGAGCAGTTCTTC. Its translation is CASSQDYGGAYNEQFF.

A remark on this clone: This specimen includes other DNA sequences encoding the same CDR3. V is TRBV5-4 and J is TRBJ2-7; maybe TRBD1 (6 bases). Germline CDR1 and CDR2: SGHNT and YYREEE (reference sequence). The CDR3 has 13 amino acids. Trimming shortened V by 0 bases and J by 2 bases, and 6 bases separated the two germline ends. DNA of the CDR3: TGTGCCAGCAGCTTGGACAGGGCCTACGAGCAGTACTTC. Its protein is CASSLDRAYEQYF. The whole variable domain, remainder taken from reference TRBV5-4 and TRBJ2-7, is ETGVTQSPTHLIKTRGQQVTLRCSSQSGHNTVSWYQQALGQGPQFIFQYYREEENGRGNFPPRFSGLQFPNYSSELNVNALELDDSALYLCASSLDRAYEQYFGPGTRLTVT.

The chain carries TRBV7-3 and TRBJ2-1; 10 bases fit TRBD1. Germline V gene lookup returns CDR1 SGHTA and CDR2 FQGTGA. V gave up 5 bases and J gave up 3 bases; unmatched junction bases: 4. CDR3 length: 15 amino acids. This chain's CDR3 is CASSRDRGVYNEQFF. CDR3 in DNA: TGTGCCAGCAGCCGGGACAGGGGCGTCTACAATGAGCAGTTCTTC.

The chain recombines TRBV29-1 with TRBJ1-2, with no clear D. This CDR3 has 12 residues. V dropped 5 bases and J dropped 7 bases, with 14 bases sitting between them. Germline loops: CDR1 SQVTM, CDR2 ANQGSEA. The CDR3 region has the DNA TGCAGCGTTAGACTGGGTGAGGCTGGCTACACCTTC. This encodes CSVRLGEAGYTF.